The sequence of this TCR beta chain was determined in a study of blood T cell repertoires in COVID-19. Authors' data handling: Quantification of nucleated cells was approximated via reference gene primer amplification. The table came from immunoSEQ multiplex PCR; TCRdb's copy has only in-frame clones and leaves some out. V, J and clone size derive from that table, while D and trimming were established from the DNA sequence. The sample yields about 320,000 clones, around 89% seen once. CDR3 size: 17 residues. V was clipped by 0 bases and J by 3 bases; unmatched bases: 7. Per germline, CDR1 LGHNA and CDR2 YSLEER.

The sample taken for sequencing was peripheral blood. The chain recombines TRBV4-3 with TRBJ2-2; 7 bases align to TRBD2. The clonotype was recovered from a man aged 18 to 30 who had recovered from COVID-19. CDR3 region: CASSQDCERGYTGELFF. The CDR3 DNA is TGCGCCAGCAGCCAAGATTGTGAGCGGGGATACACCGGGGAGCTGTTTTTT.